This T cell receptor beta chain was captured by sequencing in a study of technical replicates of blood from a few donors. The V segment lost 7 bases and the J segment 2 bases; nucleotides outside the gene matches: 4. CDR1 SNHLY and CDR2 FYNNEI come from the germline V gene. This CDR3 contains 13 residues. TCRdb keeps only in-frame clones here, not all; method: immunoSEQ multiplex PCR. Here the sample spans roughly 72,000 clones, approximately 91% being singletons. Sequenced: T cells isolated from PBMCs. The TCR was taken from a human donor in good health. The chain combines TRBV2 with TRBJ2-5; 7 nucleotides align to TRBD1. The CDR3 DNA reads TGTGCCAGCACCTTACAGGGGCAAGAGACCCAGTACTTC. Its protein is CASTLQGQETQYF.